These T cell receptor beta chains were read from a single sample in a study of T cell responses to AZD1222 COVID-19 vaccine. Here immunoSEQ multiplex PCR was the method, and the copy in TCRdb shows in-frame clones only, minus some. The repertoire holds some 130,000 clones, with roughly 91% as singletons. The sample was peripheral blood, taken on day 0 of AZD1222 vaccination. The receptors were sampled from an adult in good health. The CDR3 runs from the conserved cysteine through the conserved F or W. A D gene is named only where the DNA matches it firmly. Rows give clone size only sometimes, using once, few, many, or a class for an expanded clone.

size	D	V	J	CDR3	DNA
.	.	TRBV7-2	TRBJ1-5	CASSFQGNQPQHF	TGTGCCAGCAGCTTTCAGGGGAATCAGCCCCAGCATTTT
.	.	TRBV6-5	TRBJ2-2	CASVGPGELFF	TGTGCCAGCGTGGGGCCCGGGGAGCTGTTTTTT
.	.	TRBV5-1	TRBJ2-7	CASSFSHGGFYEQYF	TGCGCCAGCAGCTTTTCGCATGGTGGGTTCTACGAGCAGTACTTC
.	TRBD1	TRBV19	TRBJ1-5	CASQNVGTAYQPQHF	TGTGCCAGCCAAAACGTCGGGACAGCTTATCAGCCCCAGCATTTT
.	TRBD2	TRBV11-3	TRBJ2-7	CASSRRGEQYF	TGTGCCAGCAGCCGGCGGGGGGAGCAGTACTTC
.	.	TRBV5-4	TRBJ1-1	CASSSTGGGWNTEAFF	TGTGCCAGCAGCTCCACGGGGGGAGGGTGGAACACTGAAGCTTTCTTT
.	TRBD2	TRBV10-3	TRBJ2-1	CAISETWTSGSHKYNEQFF	TGTGCCATCAGTGAGACCTGGACTAGCGGGAGTCACAAGTACAATGAGCAGTTCTTC
.	.	TRBV5-1	TRBJ2-2	CASSLRAGGPGTGELFF	TGCGCCAGCAGCTTGCGGGCCGGGGGCCCGGGGACCGGGGAGCTGTTTTTT
.	.	TRBV18	TRBJ1-1	CASSPTALNTEAFF	TGTGCCAGCTCCCCGACAGCCTTGAACACTGAAGCTTTCTTT
.	.	TRBV15	TRBJ1-6	CATSSPPGTLYNSPLHF	TGTGCCACCAGCAGTCCGCCCGGGACCCTATACAATTCACCCCTCCACTTT
.	TRBD1	TRBV6-5	TRBJ2-7	CASSSGQGGTGQYF	TGTGCCAGCAGCTCTGGACAGGGTGGAACAGGGCAGTACTTC
.	.	TRBV14	TRBJ2-3	CASSPLGRPDTQYF	TGTGCCAGCAGCCCCCTTGGGCGCCCAGATACGCAGTATTTT
.	.	TRBV14	TRBJ1-2	CASSHTQGYGYTF	TGTGCCAGCAGCCACACACAGGGATATGGCTACACCTTC
.	.	TRBV3-1/TRBV3-2	TRBJ2-5	CASSQDSIEYQETQYF	TGTGCCAGCAGCCAAGATTCGATAGAATACCAAGAGACCCAGTACTTC
.	.	TRBV6-1	TRBJ2-1	CASSDYSAWGGEQFF	TGTGCCAGCAGTGATTACTCCGCCTGGGGAGGTGAGCAGTTCTTC
.	TRBD1	TRBV19	TRBJ1-5	CASTVFPGTGSNQPQHF	TGTGCCAGTACCGTTTTCCCCGGGACAGGGTCCAATCAGCCCCAGCATTTT
.	.	TRBV4-3	TRBJ2-2	CASSQDGRVGTGELFF	TGCGCCAGCAGCCAAGATGGCAGGGTAGGGACCGGGGAGCTGTTTTTT
.	TRBD1	TRBV18	TRBJ1-1	CASSPGQGAYTEAFF	TGTGCCAGCTCACCCGGACAGGGGGCTTACACTGAAGCTTTCTTT
.	TRBD2	TRBV10-2	TRBJ2-5	CASSGGLGETQYF	TGCGCCAGCAGCGGGGGACTAGGCGAGACCCAGTACTTC
.	.	TRBV27	TRBJ2-3	CASSWGLAGLTDTQYF	TGTGCCAGCAGCTGGGGGCTGGCGGGGCTCACAGATACGCAGTATTTT
.	.	TRBV4-1	TRBJ1-5	CASSQGQGAHQPQHF	TGCGCCAGCAGCCAAGGGCAGGGCGCGCATCAGCCCCAGCATTTT
once	TRBD2	TRBV27	TRBJ2-1	CASSPPRRLAGGRADEQFF	TGTGCCAGCAGTCCCCCCCGTAGACTAGCGGGAGGACGGGCAGATGAGCAGTTCTTC
.	.	TRBV7-2	TRBJ1-4	CASSLVVGTNEKLFF	TGTGCCAGCAGCTTAGTTGTTGGAACTAATGAAAAACTGTTTTTT
.	.	TRBV5-8	TRBJ1-3	CASSLTQISSGNTIYF	TGTGCCAGCAGCTTAACCCAGATAAGCTCTGGAAACACCATATATTTT
few	.	TRBV5-5	TRBJ2-7	CASSLAGDNSYEQYF	TGTGCCAGCAGCTTGGCAGGGGACAACTCCTACGAGCAGTACTTC
.	TRBD2	TRBV5-1	TRBJ2-1	CASSPGTSGNNEQFF	TGCGCCAGCAGCCCTGGGACTAGCGGAAACAATGAGCAGTTCTTC
few	.	TRBV5-1	TRBJ2-2	CASSQSTGNTGELFF	TGCGCCAGCAGCCAATCGACAGGGAACACCGGGGAGCTGTTTTTT
.	TRBD1	TRBV3-1/TRBV3-2	TRBJ1-2	CASSQTWDRDIYTF	TGTGCCAGCAGCCAAACCTGGGACAGGGATATCTACACCTTC
.	TRBD1	TRBV7-8	TRBJ2-5	CASSTRTGFEETQYF	TGTGCCAGCAGCACTAGGACAGGATTTGAGGAGACCCAGTACTTC
.	.	TRBV6-5	TRBJ1-1	CASIEGTTMNTEAFF	TGTGCCAGCATCGAGGGGACAACGATGAACACTGAAGCTTTCTTT
.	.	TRBV2	TRBJ2-2	CASSFDVGELFF	TGTGCCAGCAGTTTTGATGTCGGGGAGCTGTTTTTT
.	TRBD2	TRBV4-1	TRBJ2-3	CASSQVGLAGRTDTQYF	TGCGCCAGCAGCCAAGTCGGGTTAGCGGGGCGCACAGATACGCAGTATTTT
.	.	TRBV4-2	TRBJ2-1	CASSLEVRRSNSYNEQFF	TGTGCCAGCAGCCTAGAAGTCAGGCGCAGCAACTCCTACAATGAGCAGTTCTTC
.	TRBD2	TRBV10-3	TRBJ2-7	CAISPSSGSPEQYF	TGTGCCATCAGTCCCTCTAGCGGGAGTCCCGAGCAGTACTTC
.	.	TRBV4-2	TRBJ2-1	CASSTQGGSYNEQFF	TGTGCCAGCAGCACACAGGGTGGCTCGTACAATGAGCAGTTCTTC
.	TRBD1	TRBV2	TRBJ1-6	CASSLPGGTPLHF	TGTGCCAGCAGTCTTCCAGGGGGGACACCCCTCCACTTT
.	TRBD2	TRBV10-3	TRBJ2-6	CAISEREGSGANVLTF	TGTGCCATCAGTGAGCGGGAGGGCTCTGGGGCCAACGTCCTGACTTTC
.	.	TRBV18	TRBJ2-5	CASSPSYGETQYF	TGTGCCAGCTCACCCAGCTATGGAGAGACCCAGTACTTC
.	.	TRBV4-1	TRBJ1-1	CASSQPPRGATEAFF	TGCGCCAGCAGCCAGCCCCCCCGAGGGGCAACTGAAGCTTTCTTT
once	.	TRBV6-5	TRBJ1-1	CASSRPSNTEAFF	TGTGCCAGCAGCCGACCTTCGAACACTGAAGCTTTCTTT
.	TRBD2	TRBV9	TRBJ2-7	CASSKGTNYEQYF	TGTGCCAGCAGCAAAGGGACTAACTACGAGCAGTACTTC
.	TRBD1	TRBV11-3	TRBJ1-3	CASSRTGQGKGNTIYF	TGTGCCAGCAGCCGAACCGGACAGGGTAAAGGAAACACCATATATTTT
.	.	TRBV6-2/TRBV6-3	TRBJ2-7	CASSWRGGNYEQYF	TGTGCCAGCAGTTGGAGGGGGGGCAACTACGAGCAGTACTTC
.	.	TRBV10-3	TRBJ1-3	CAISEQATHSGNTIYF	TGTGCCATCAGTGAACAGGCTACCCACTCTGGAAACACCATATATTTT
.	.	TRBV9	TRBJ2-3	CASSVAISTQYF	TGTGCCAGCAGCGTAGCTATCTCTACGCAGTATTTT
.	.	TRBV27	TRBJ1-1	CASSASGWVNTEAFF	TGTGCCAGCAGTGCCTCAGGGTGGGTGAACACTGAAGCTTTCTTT
.	.	TRBV12-5	TRBJ1-1	CATVLSEVAFF	TGTGCTACGGTGTTGTCCGAAGTAGCTTTCTTT
.	TRBD1	TRBV7-9	TRBJ1-5	CASSSGQGANQPQHF	TGTGCCAGCAGCTCGGGACAGGGTGCCAATCAGCCCCAGCATTTT